This TCR beta chain was identified in a study of shared clonotypes between healthy human individuals. The overall study: Per donor, three plates held CD4 naive cells, three held CD4 memory, two held CD8 naive and one held CD8 memory.

Notes on the study in general: Naive CD4 clonotypes were shared across a few donors at 4.5% to 6.5%.

About this clone itself: Its antigen is still unknown. This CDR3 is also generated by other DNA sequences in the sample.

For each subset, genomic DNA was distributed in equal portions over several immunoSEQ plates. How the authors handled the data: Filtering differed since immunoSEQ provided only junctions, with no quality scores. TCRdb's copy holds only in-frame clones and misses some; the assay was immunoSEQ multiplex PCR. The DNA gave D and trimming, while V, J and clone size come from that table. The sample lists 500,000 or so clones, more than 95% occurring once. With V trimmed by 2 bases and J by 6 bases, 1 base remained unmatched. The CDR3 length is 14 residues. Germline CDR1 SGHRS, CDR2 YFSETQ. V usage is TRBV5-1 and J usage is TRBJ2-1; TRBD2 matches at 11 bases. Sequenced: naive CD4+ T cells sorted from blood. Indicated subset: CD45RA+ positively selected. The clonotype was recovered from a woman between 25 and 40 years old in good health. The CDR3 is CASSLLAGANEQFF. CDR3 nucleotides: TGCGCCAGCAGCTTACTAGCGGGAGCCAATGAGCAGTTCTTC.